The 31 T cell receptor beta chains reported below all come from one sample, sequenced in a study of T cells after yellow fever vaccination. TCRdb re-analysed the 5' RACE reads in MiXCR, keeping a single row per CDR3 protein. The sample records about 500,000 distinct CDR3 sequences, roughly a sixth being singletons. This specimen consisted of PBMCs, obtained about 5 days after the first yellow fever vaccination. These receptor sequences come from a man between 18 and 35 years old who received the YFV17D yellow fever vaccine.

The chain employs TRBV29-1 and TRBJ1-5, with 7 bases matching TRBD1. The ends lost 7 bases at V and 11 bases at J; junction bases unmatched: 11. The CDR3 loop spans 12 amino acids. Germline CDR1 is SQVTM and CDR2 is ANQGSEA. This CDR3 is CSGGTALGTQHF. CDR3 in DNA: TGCAGCGGGGGGACAGCCCTAGGGACCCAGCATTTT.

The chain carries TRBV12-3 or TRBV12-4 and TRBJ1-1; the D is unclear. The CDR3 runs 14 residues. The V end was cut by 8 bases, the J end by 0 bases, with 13 bases between. This CDR3 reads CASFAYFLNTEAFF. The CDR3 DNA follows: TGTGCCAGCTTTGCATATTTTTTGAACACTGAAGCTTTCTTT.

This clonotype was observed a handful of times. This chain's CDR3 is CSARGPGTGGNTEAFF. The CDR3 DNA reads TGCAGTGCTAGGGGGCCTGGGACAGGGGGCAACACTGAAGCTTTCTTT. The V and J genes are TRBV20-1 and TRBJ1-1, with 12 bases that match TRBD1. The CDR3 has 16 residues. V lost 3 bases, J lost 2 bases, and 7 bases stayed unmatched. Per germline, CDR1 DFQATT and CDR2 SNEGSKA (reference sequence).

This clonotype showed up just a few times. This chain links TRBV5-1 with TRBJ1-1, with D unresolved. Trimming shortened V by 7 bases and J by 0 bases, and 10 bases separated the two germline ends. The CDR3 is 13 amino acids. CDR1 SGHRS and CDR2 YFSETQ come from the germline V gene. CDR3 coding DNA: TGCGCCAGCGCGGATACAGTGAACACTGAAGCTTTCTTT. Protein: CASADTVNTEAFF.

The J gene is TRBJ1-1, the V gene TRBV3-1, with 10 positions matching TRBD1. After removal of 2 bases from V and 11 bases from J, the junction contained 5 bases not matched to a gene. Germline assignment: CDR1 LGHDT and CDR2 YNNKEL (reference sequence). This CDR3 region has 13 residues. The CDR3 spells CASSQRGTGEAFF. In DNA, the CDR3 is TGTGCCAGCAGCCAAAGAGGGACAGGGGAGGCTTTCTTT. Combining the CDR3 with reference TRBV3-1 and TRBJ1-1 gives the whole variable domain DTAVSQTPKYLVTQMGNDKSIKCEQNLGHDTMYWYKQDSKKFLKIMFSYNNKELIINETVPNRFSPKSPDKAHLNLHINSLELGDSAVYFCASSQRGTGEAFFGQGTRLTVV.

This clonotype has more than one count but fewer than ten. J is TRBJ1-2 and V is TRBV29-1; 7 positions agree with TRBD1. This CDR3 has 17 residues. Germline lookup yields CDR1 SQVTM and CDR2 ANQGSEA. V lost 7 bases, J lost 7 bases, and 24 bases stayed unmatched. In DNA, the CDR3 is TGCAGCGCGCCCGTAGGGGACAGAAGAGGGATAATACTTGGCTACACCTTC. This translates into CSAPVGDRRGIILGYTF. Filled out from reference TRBV29-1 and TRBJ1-2, the complete variable domain reads SAVISQKPSRDICQRGTSLTIQCQVDSQVTMMFWYRQQPGQSLTLIATANQGSEATYESGFVIDKFPISRPNLTFSTLTVSNMSPEDSSIYLCSAPVGDRRGIILGYTFGSGTRLTVV.

This clonotype occurred a few times. The chain carries TRBV11-2 and TRBJ2-5; D is undetermined. V gave up 3 bases and J gave up 0 bases, with 14 bases separating them. The CDR3 runs to 16 residues. Germline assignment: CDR1 SGHAT and CDR2 FQNNGV. CDR3 DNA sequence: TGTGCCAGCAGCTTTAGACACCAACTGTACCAAGAGACCCAGTACTTC. It encodes CASSFRHQLYQETQYF.

The chain joins TRBV5-6 to TRBJ1-6; 9 bases map to TRBD1. CDR1 and CDR2 from the germline V gene are SGHDT and YYEEEE. There are 15 residues in the CDR3. The V gene end was trimmed by 5 bases and the J gene end by 3 bases; junction bases not matched to a gene: 3. CDR3 residues: CASRGTGIYNSPLHF. In nucleotides, the CDR3 is TGTGCCAGCAGAGGGACAGGGATCTATAATTCACCCCTCCACTTT.

This clonotype came up a few times. V is TRBV10-3 and J is TRBJ2-7; D possibly corresponds to TRBD2 (5 bases). Per the germline V gene, CDR1 is ENHRY and CDR2 is SYGVKD. Trimming stripped 0 bases from V and 2 bases from J, with 14 bases between. This CDR3 is built from 16 residues. Here the CDR3 reads CAISESSSRGTYEQYF. The CDR3 region has the DNA TGTGCCATCAGTGAGTCGAGTTCAAGAGGGACCTACGAGCAGTACTTC.

This chain uses TRBV6-1 with TRBJ1-2; TRBD1 matches at 12 bases. The CDR3 is 16 residues long. V dropped 5 bases and J dropped 8; count of bases not matched to a gene: 12. The germline gives CDR1 MNHNS, CDR2 SASEGT. This CDR3 is CASSPTGTGGLRGYTF. CDR3 DNA: TGTGCCAGCAGTCCGACCGGGACAGGGGGCTTAAGAGGCTACACCTTC.

This clonotype was detected many times. The chain recombines TRBV15 with TRBJ2-5; D unclear. The CDR3 has 13 amino acids. Germline values: CDR1 LNHNV, CDR2 YYDKDF (reference sequence). V gave up 1 base and J gave up 0 bases, with 3 bases separating them. The CDR3 reads CATSRGYQETQYF. The DNA for the CDR3 is TGTGCCACCAGCAGAGGTTACCAAGAGACCCAGTACTTC.

This clonotype was seen more than once but under ten times. This chain joins TRBV6-2 or TRBV6-3 and TRBJ2-7; 7 bases fit TRBD1. Per the germline V gene, CDR1 is MNHEY and CDR2 is SVGEGT. This CDR3 is 12 amino acids long. The trim removed 5 bases at V and 6 bases at J, leaving 4 bases unmatched. CDR3 sequence: CASSLQGLEQYV. The CDR3 nucleotides are TGTGCCAGCAGTCTACAGGGGCTCGAGCAGTACGTC.

The sample holds a few counts of this clonotype. CDR3 loop: CASSGGFQRRETQYF. Written as DNA, the CDR3 is TGTGCCAGTAGTGGGGGATTCCAACGACGAGAGACCCAGTACTTC. The chain links TRBV19 to TRBJ2-5; D is possibly TRBD1 or TRBD2 (5 bases each). This CDR3 is 15 amino acids long. The germline V gene has CDR1 LNHDA and CDR2 SQIVND (reference sequence). Trimming left V 5 bases short and J 4 bases short, with 17 bases between.

This chain joins TRBV3-1 and TRBJ2-5; TRBD2 matches at 8 bases. CDR3 size: 15 residues. The J segment lost 4 bases and the V segment lost 0 bases, leaving 4 bases of the junction unmatched. CDR1 and CDR2 from the germline V gene are LGHDT and YNNKEL (reference sequence). The CDR3 reads CASSQDRLAIETQYF. The CDR3 coding sequence is TGTGCCAGCAGCCAAGACAGACTAGCGATAGAGACCCAGTACTTC.

This chain uses TRBV19 with TRBJ2-7; D may be TRBD1 or TRBD2 (6 bases each). Trimming pared 8 bases from V and 1 base from J, leaving 18 bases between. The V gene's germline CDR1 is LNHDA and CDR2 SQIVND (reference sequence). The CDR3 runs 15 residues. The CDR3 sequence is CASSTGRGQSYEQYF. In nucleotides, the CDR3 is TGTGCCAGTTCCACGGGACGGGGGCAATCCTACGAGCAGTACTTC.

This clonotype came up many times. V and J are TRBV6-2 or TRBV6-3 and TRBJ2-5, with 8 bases aligning to TRBD2. The V segment lost 2 bases and the J segment 1 base; nucleotides outside the gene matches: 3. The CDR3 sequence is 15 residues long. The V gene's germline CDR1 is MNHEY and CDR2 SVGEGT. Written as DNA, the CDR3 is TGTGCCAGCAGTTACACAAGCGGGGGCCAAGAGACCCAGTACTTC. It yields the protein CASSYTSGGQETQYF.

This clonotype occurred a few times. The V call is TRBV4-3, the J call TRBJ1-5, with D possibly being TRBD1 (5 bases). The V and J ends lost 0 bases and 3 bases respectively, with 12 bases between them. The CDR3 loop spans 16 amino acids. The V gene's germline CDR1 is LGHNA and CDR2 YSLEER. This CDR3 is CASSQDDGGINQPQHF. CDR3 DNA: TGCGCCAGCAGCCAAGATGATGGGGGGATCAATCAGCCCCAGCATTTT.

The chain employs TRBV12-3 or TRBV12-4 and TRBJ2-5; no definite D call. This CDR3 is 11 amino acids long. V lost 5 bases, J lost 3 bases, and 4 bases lay in between. CDR3 sequence: CASSTKETQYF. In DNA form, the CDR3 reads TGTGCCAGCAGTACCAAAGAGACCCAGTACTTC.

This clonotype appeared a few times. The genes are TRBV11-1 and TRBJ2-5, with D perhaps matching TRBD2 (6 bases). This CDR3 contains 18 residues. Per the germline V gene, CDR1 is SGHAT and CDR2 is FQDESV (reference sequence). Between the trimmed V and J ends, which lost 1 base and 5 bases, there was a span of 23 bases. The DNA of the CDR3 is TGTGCCAGCAGCTTAGGCCTTCGAGCGGGTGCTCGGGAGGAGACCCAGTACTTC. Its translation is CASSLGLRAGAREETQYF.

In its sample, this clonotype was seen a few times. The chain combines TRBV9 with TRBJ2-2, with D unresolved. The CDR3 consists of 14 residues. V was trimmed by 4 bases and J by 7 bases, leaving 14 bases between them. The V gene's germline CDR1 is SGDLS and CDR2 YYNGEE. In DNA form, the CDR3 reads TGTGCCAGCAGCTCCATCCACAAAGACGGGGAGCTGTTTTTT. This codes for CASSSIHKDGELFF. Complete variable domain (other parts from reference TRBV9 and TRBJ2-2): DSGVTQTPKHLITATGQRVTLRCSPRSGDLSVYWYQQSLDQGLQFLIQYYNGEERAKGNILERFSAQQFPDLHSELNLSSLELGDSALYFCASSSIHKDGELFFGEGSRLTVL.

This chain uses TRBV7-2 with TRBJ2-2; D ambiguous. The CDR3 extends over 17 amino acids. Trimming removed 5 bases from V and 2 bases from J, with 18 bases in between. Per the germline V gene, CDR1 is SGHTA and CDR2 is FQGNSA. In DNA, the CDR3 is TGTGCCAGCAGCGCCAGTTGGGGTAGCTTTAACACCGGGGAGCTGTTTTTT. Encoded protein: CASSASWGSFNTGELFF.

V gene TRBV5-4 combines with J gene TRBJ1-2; 7 bases are shared with TRBD1. This CDR3 contains 15 residues. V trimming: 2 bases; J trimming: 1 base; junction bases outside the gene matches: 5. Germline loops: CDR1 SGHNT, CDR2 YYREEE (reference sequence). The DNA for the CDR3 is TGTGCCAGCAGCTTCCTGGGACAGAATAACTATGGCTACACCTTC. This translates into CASSFLGQNNYGYTF.

This clonotype showed up just a few times. V is TRBV7-9 and J is TRBJ1-2, with D unclear. Trimming shortened V by 5 bases and J by 6 bases, and 13 bases separated the two germline ends. The CDR3 spans 13 residues. Germline CDR1 SEHNR, CDR2 FQNEAQ (reference sequence). The CDR3, as DNA: TGTGCCAGCAGCGCAGAGACATTCGATGGCTACACCTTC. Its translation: CASSAETFDGYTF.

This clonotype was found a few times. This sequence joins TRBV5-1 and TRBJ2-7, with TRBD1 identical over 8 bases. The trim removed 0 bases at V and 3 bases at J, leaving 5 bases unmatched. The V gene's germline CDR1 is SGHRS and CDR2 YFSETQ. The CDR3 contains 15 residues. The CDR3 loop reads CASSLGTGMGYEQYF. The CDR3 DNA reads TGCGCCAGCAGCTTGGGGACAGGGATGGGCTACGAGCAGTACTTC.

The rearrangement uses TRBV12-5 and TRBJ1-1; tentatively, D is TRBD1 (6 bases). V was pared by 4 bases and J by 3 bases, with 6 bases between. The CDR3 totals 12 residues. Germline CDR1 LGHNT, CDR2 FRNRAP. CDR3 DNA: TGTGCTAGTGGTTACAGGGACACTGAAGCTTTCTTT. It specifies CASGYRDTEAFF.

This chain connects TRBV18 to TRBJ1-2; 10 positions match TRBD1. V gave up 5 bases and J gave up 7 bases; unmatched junction bases: 19. CDR1 is KGHSH, CDR2 LQKENI, per germline. The CDR3 extends over 18 amino acids. The CDR3 DNA reads TGTGCCAGCTCAACAACCTGGAAGGGGGACAGGGGAACTGTTGGCTACACCTTC. The encoded protein is CASSTTWKGDRGTVGYTF.

This clonotype was seen a few times. The gene calls are TRBV7-3 and TRBJ1-1; 7 nucleotides line up with TRBD1. Germline V CDR1 and CDR2: SGHTA, FQGTGA. This CDR3 contains 17 residues. Trimming cost V 3 bases and J 5 bases; bases outside gene matches: 15. CDR3: CASSFGRLGGRETEAFF. Here the CDR3 DNA reads TGTGCCAGCAGCTTCGGCCGGTTAGGGGGCCGGGAAACTGAAGCTTTCTTT.

This chain's CDR3 is CASSLGRTPEARPGNTIYF. CDR3 in DNA: TGCGCCAGCAGCTTGGGTCGGACCCCAGAAGCCCGGCCTGGAAACACCATATATTTT. The V gene is TRBV5-1, the J gene TRBJ1-3; D is unclear. The CDR3 covers 19 residues. Germline V gives CDR1 SGHRS, CDR2 YFSETQ. Trimming removed 0 bases from V and 2 bases from J, with 21 bases in between.

There are a few counts of this clonotype. This chain joins TRBV7-8 and TRBJ1-6; 8 bases are shared with TRBD1. The germline V gene encodes CDR1 SGHVS and CDR2 FQNEAQ. This CDR3 region has 15 residues. Trimming removed 1 base from V and 14 bases from J; junction bases left unmatched: 10. The CDR3 DNA sequence: TGTGCCAGCAGCTTAGTCAGGGGGCCCCGTTGGGCCCTCCACTTT. This sequence encodes CASSLVRGPRWALHF.

This clonotype appeared a few times. The chain is built from TRBV12-3 or TRBV12-4 and TRBJ2-2, with a possible D match to TRBD1 (6 bases). With 6 bases removed from V and 3 bases from J, the gap between germline ends came to 17 bases. The CDR3 runs to 16 residues. The CDR3 DNA is TGTGCCAGCAGAGGGGGTGGGGGCCGTCACACCGGGGAGCTGTTTTTT. Translation: CASRGGGGRHTGELFF.

The chain is built from TRBV7-2 and TRBJ2-4, with a weak D call TRBD1 (7 bases). In germline, CDR1 is SGHTA, CDR2 FQGNSA. V lost 5 bases, J lost 6 bases, and 17 bases lay in between. The CDR3 length is 15 residues. The CDR3 nucleotides read TGTGCCAGCAGCGCGGGACAGTTTAAGGGAAACATTCAGTACTTC. The encoded protein is CASSAGQFKGNIQYF.